A selection of T cell receptor beta chains follows, all from one sample in a study of OX40 agonist ivuxolimab in advanced cancers. Generated by immunoSEQ multiplex PCR, the TCRdb table keeps only in-frame clones and is missing some. The sample contains around 63,000 clones, around 89% of which appear only once. The sequences come from CD4+ or CD8+ T cells sorted from blood, collected in a trial of the OX40 agonist ivuxolimab. These receptor sequences come from an adult with an advanced solid tumor such as melanoma, head and neck, liver or kidney cancer. CDR3s include the opening cysteine and the closing phenylalanine or tryptophan. A D gene is named only where the DNA matches it firmly. Only part of the rows carry a size: once, few, many, or a class if the clone is expanded.

d_call j_call clone_size v_call cdr3_nt cdr3_aa
. TRBJ2-1 . TRBV28 TGTGCCAGCAGTTTATCAGGCTCCGTTTACTACAATGAGCAGTTCTTC CASSLSGSVYYNEQFF
. TRBJ1-2 . TRBV5-1 TGCGCCAGCAGCTTGGAAGGAAGCTATGGCTACACCTTC CASSLEGSYGYTF
. TRBJ2-5 . TRBV15 TGTGCCACCAGCAACTACAGGGTCTTAGAAGAGACCCAGTACTTC CATSNYRVLEETQYF
. TRBJ1-1 . TRBV5-1 TGCGCCAGCAGCTTGCCATCCGTGAACACTGAAGCTTTCTTT CASSLPSVNTEAFF
. TRBJ1-4 . TRBV28 TGTGCCAGCACTTATGGAGGGGGTGAAAAACTGTTTTTT CASTYGGGEKLFF
TRBD2 TRBJ2-1 few TRBV7-2 TGTGCCAGCAGCTTTTCGACTAGCCTTAACAATGAGCAGTTCTTC CASSFSTSLNNEQFF
. TRBJ1-5 . TRBV5-6 TGTGCCAGCAGCGGGGGAGGCGGTCAGCCCCAGCATTTT CASSGGGGQPQHF
. TRBJ1-3 once TRBV18 TGTGCCAGCTCACCCCAGGTCCTACGGACTGGAAACACCATATATTTT CASSPQVLRTGNTIYF
. TRBJ1-2 few TRBV19 TGTGCCAGTAGATGGACTAACTATGGCTACACCTTC CASRWTNYGYTF
. TRBJ2-3 medium-sized TRBV7-9 TGTGCCAGCAGCGGCGTCCGGGCGGATCAAAGGGGTAGCACAGATACGCAGTATTTT CASSGVRADQRGSTDTQYF
. TRBJ1-2 . TRBV28 TGTGCCAGCAGTTCGGGGGGGAGGGAGAACTATGGCTACACCTTC CASSSGGRENYGYTF
TRBD2 TRBJ2-3 . TRBV7-9 TGTGCCAGCAGCTTAGTAACGGGAGGGCCATTAGATACGCAGTATTTT CASSLVTGGPLDTQYF
. TRBJ2-4 . TRBV15 TGTGCCACCAGCTACCCCTTAGGACGGCTAAACATTCAGTACTTC CATSYPLGRLNIQYF
. TRBJ2-7 . TRBV25-1 TGTGCCAGCAGTGATGTGGGGCCCAAGGAGCAGTACTTC CASSDVGPKEQYF
. TRBJ1-2 . TRBV4-2 TGTGCCAGCAGCCAAGAGGATGGGGCAACTAACTATGGCTACACCTTC CASSQEDGATNYGYTF
. TRBJ2-7 . TRBV7-2 TGTGCCAGCAGCTTAGAGCACAAATACGAGCAGTACTTC CASSLEHKYEQYF
. TRBJ2-2 . TRBV21-1 TGTGCCAGCAGCAAAGTAACCCGGGGCCAGACTATCGGGGAGCTGTTTTTT CASSKVTRGQTIGELFF
TRBD2 TRBJ2-7 . TRBV7-2 TGTGCCAGCAGCTTAGGGCTAGCGGGACGCGAGCAGTACTTC CASSLGLAGREQYF
. TRBJ1-1 . TRBV2 TGTGCCAGCAGCCCGGGGACATACATTGAAGCTTTCTTT CASSPGTYIEAFF
TRBD2 TRBJ2-7 . TRBV6-5 TGTGCCAGCAGTTACGGTTGGGCGGGAGAACCCTACGAGCAGTACTTC CASSYGWAGEPYEQYF
TRBD1 TRBJ2-7 . TRBV28 TGTGCCAGCAGTTCAATCGGACAGGCCCTTTCCTACGAGCAGTACTTC CASSSIGQALSYEQYF
. TRBJ1-6 . TRBV5-1 TGCGCCAGCAGCAGCTTCTACGGTTCACCCCTCCACTTT CASSSFYGSPLHF
TRBD2 TRBJ2-3 . TRBV28 TGTGCCAGCAGTTTAGTGACTAGCGGGGGGACAGATACGCAGTATTTT CASSLVTSGGTDTQYF
TRBD2 TRBJ2-1 . TRBV5-1 TGCGCCAGCAGCTTGGTTGGCGGGAGGGCCGACAATGAGCAGTTCTTC CASSLVGGRADNEQFF
TRBD2 TRBJ2-2 . TRBV27 TGTGCCAGCAGTTTCCTAGCGGGGTACACCGGGGAGCTGTTTTTT CASSFLAGYTGELFF
. TRBJ2-1 . TRBV2 TGTGCCAGCATGGGCGGGACTTTCAATGAGCAGTTCTTC CASMGGTFNEQFF